This T cell receptor beta chain originates from a study of blood T cell repertoires in COVID-19. About the research overall: T cells, B-cell-depleted T cells, or PBMCs supplied cDNA or gDNA.

CDR1 is SNHLY, CDR2 FYNNEI, per germline. The CDR3 runs 15 residues. The V gene lost 0 bases and the J gene lost 4 bases, with 10 bases spanning the gap. This clone turned up a few times. Sequenced by immunoSEQ multiplex PCR; TCRdb stores in-frame clones only, minus some. The profile covers over 150,000 clones, with 80% to 90% appearing a single time and less than 5% taken by the ten largest. The source material was peripheral blood. The clonotype originates from a woman aged 55-70 years who had recovered from COVID-19. The chain combines TRBV2 with TRBJ1-3; D ambiguous. CDR3 sequence: CASSEARGEGNTIYF. The CDR3 DNA reads as TGTGCCAGCAGTGAAGCGCGTGGAGAGGGAAACACCATATATTTT.